The entry below describes one T cell receptor (beta chain). This specimen comes from a study of blood T cell repertoires in COVID-19. Study information: Italy, Spain and the United States were the sources of the convalescent and acute COVID-19 samples.

Each participant's cohort was designated according to participant-reported clinical history. Per the authors' pipeline: Estimates of nucleated cell counts were drawn from the amplification of reference gene primers. Libraries were prepared by immunoSEQ multiplex PCR; TCRdb keeps only in-frame clonotypes and omits some of them. V, J and clone size are those of that table, while D and trimming were read from the DNA. The repertoire has around 300,000 clones, 88% of them found once; the top ten carry 2% to 2.5%. This CDR3 region has 16 residues. Germline CDR1 reads MDHEN; CDR2 reads SYDVKM. The trim removed 5 bases at V and 4 bases at J, leaving 13 bases unmatched.

This TCR was recovered from a woman aged 55 to 70 in a cohort exposed to, infected with or recovered from COVID-19 (not recorded which). Sequenced: PBMCs or T cells enriched from blood (not recorded which). The rearrangement uses TRBV28 and TRBJ2-7, with TRBD2 identical over 8 bases. The CDR3 region is CASSPAGGRDAYEQYF. CDR3 DNA sequence: TGTGCCAGCAGTCCCGCGGGGGGCCGGGACGCATACGAGCAGTACTTC.